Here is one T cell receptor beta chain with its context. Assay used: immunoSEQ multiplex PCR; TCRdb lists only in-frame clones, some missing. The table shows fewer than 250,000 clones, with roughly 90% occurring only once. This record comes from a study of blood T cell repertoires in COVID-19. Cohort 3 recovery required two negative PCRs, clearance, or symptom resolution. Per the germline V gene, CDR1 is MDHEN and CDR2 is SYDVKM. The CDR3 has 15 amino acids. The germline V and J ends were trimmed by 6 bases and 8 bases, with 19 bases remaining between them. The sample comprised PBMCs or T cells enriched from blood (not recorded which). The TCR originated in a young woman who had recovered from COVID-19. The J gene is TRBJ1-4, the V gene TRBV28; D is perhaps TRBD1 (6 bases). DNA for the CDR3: TGTGCCAGCAGCCCCTGGCGGCAGGGGAACGAAAAACTGTTTTTT. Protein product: CASSPWRQGNEKLFF.